This T cell receptor (beta chain) was sequenced in a study of breast tumors, draining lymph nodes, adjacent tissues. Findings of the study overall: Tumor TCR diversity was below lymph nodes but above nontumor tissue.

This clonotype has ten or more counts. Its antigen remains unidentified. Losses at the gene ends were 2 bases for V and 4 bases for J; bases not matched to a gene: 8. This CDR3 contains 15 residues. Germline V gene data show CDR1 as SGHVS and CDR2 as FNYEAQ. The lymph nodes were axillary draining lymph nodes from breast cancer patients. TCRdb re-called the multiplex PCR reads through MiXCR, storing one row per CDR3 protein. The sample contains approximately 210,000 distinct CDR3 sequences, under 40% of which appear only once. The sequencing input was axillary lymph node tissue. The rearrangement joins TRBV7-6 to TRBJ2-7, with 7 bases fitting TRBD2. The sequence came from a female donor with breast cancer. Some clones in this sample may be carry-over from other donors' samples. The CDR3 nucleotides read TGTGCCAGCAGCTTACCCTTAGCGGGCATATACGAGCAGTACTTC. Translation: CASSLPLAGIYEQYF. The full variable domain, completed using reference TRBV7-6 and TRBJ2-7, is GAGVSQSPRYKVTKRGQDVALRCDPISGHVSLYWYRQALGQGPEFLTYFNYEAQQDKSGLPNDRFSAERPEGSISTLTIQRTEQRDSAMYRCASSLPLAGIYEQYFGPGTRLTVT.